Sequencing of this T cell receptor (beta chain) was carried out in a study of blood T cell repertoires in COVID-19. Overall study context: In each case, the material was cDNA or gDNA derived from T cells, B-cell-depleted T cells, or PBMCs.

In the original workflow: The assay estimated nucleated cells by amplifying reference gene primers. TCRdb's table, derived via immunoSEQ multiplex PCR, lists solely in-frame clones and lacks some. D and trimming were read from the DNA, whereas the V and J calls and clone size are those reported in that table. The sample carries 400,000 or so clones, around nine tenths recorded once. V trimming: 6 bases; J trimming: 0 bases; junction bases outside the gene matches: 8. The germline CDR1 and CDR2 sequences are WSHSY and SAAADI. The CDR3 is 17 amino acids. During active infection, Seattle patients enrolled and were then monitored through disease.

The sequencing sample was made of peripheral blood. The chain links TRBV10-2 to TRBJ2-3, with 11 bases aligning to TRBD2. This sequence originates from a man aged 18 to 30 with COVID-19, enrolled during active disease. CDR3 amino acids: CASRNLLAGVSTDTQYF. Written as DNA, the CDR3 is TGCGCCAGCAGAAACCTACTAGCGGGGGTTAGCACAGATACGCAGTATTTT.